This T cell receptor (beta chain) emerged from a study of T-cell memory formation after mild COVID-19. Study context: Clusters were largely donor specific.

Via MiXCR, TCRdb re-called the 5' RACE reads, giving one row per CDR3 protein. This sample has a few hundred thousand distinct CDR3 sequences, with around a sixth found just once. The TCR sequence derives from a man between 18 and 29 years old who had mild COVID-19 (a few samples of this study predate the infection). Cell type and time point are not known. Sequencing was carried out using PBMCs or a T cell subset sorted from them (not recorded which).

DNA for the CDR3: TGTGCCAGCAGCTATGGGCTCTCACAAGAGACCCAGTACTTC. Its translation: CASSYGLSQETQYF. The rearrangement joins TRBV5-6 to TRBJ2-5, with D hard to call. The CDR3 totals 14 residues. The germline V gene has CDR1 SGHDT and CDR2 YYEEEE. The germline V and J ends were trimmed by 3 bases and 2 bases, with 11 bases remaining between them.